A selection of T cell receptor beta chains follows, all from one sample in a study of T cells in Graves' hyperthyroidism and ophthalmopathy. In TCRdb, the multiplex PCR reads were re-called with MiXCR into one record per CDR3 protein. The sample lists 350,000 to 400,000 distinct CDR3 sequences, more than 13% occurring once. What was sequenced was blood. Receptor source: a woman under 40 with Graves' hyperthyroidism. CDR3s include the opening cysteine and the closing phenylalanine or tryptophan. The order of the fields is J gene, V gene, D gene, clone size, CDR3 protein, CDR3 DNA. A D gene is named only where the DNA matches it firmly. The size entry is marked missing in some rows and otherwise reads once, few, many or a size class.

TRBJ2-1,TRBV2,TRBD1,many,CASDPETGVYNEQFF,TGTGCCAGCGACCCGGAGACAGGGGTGTACAATGAGCAGTTCTTC
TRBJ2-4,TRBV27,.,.,CASSPGQSKNIQYF,TGTGCCAGCAGTCCCGGGCAGTCCAAAAACATTCAGTACTTC
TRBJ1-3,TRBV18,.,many,CASSPPNAYSGNTIYF,TGTGCCAGCTCACCACCGAACGCCTACTCTGGAAACACCATATATTTT
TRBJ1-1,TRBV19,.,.,CASRATGEGGVMNTEAFF,TGTGCCAGTAGGGCAACGGGTGAGGGAGGGGTTATGAACACTGAAGCTTTCTTT
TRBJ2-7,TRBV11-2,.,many,CASTQTRDLSYEQYF,TGTGCCAGCACACAAACCCGGGACCTCTCCTACGAGCAGTACTTC
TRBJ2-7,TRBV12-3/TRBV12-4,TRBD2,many,CASSLPTSGTYEQYF,TGTGCCAGCAGTTTACCTACTAGCGGAACATACGAGCAGTACTTC
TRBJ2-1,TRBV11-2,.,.,CASSTRWGDGGYNEQFF,TGTGCCAGCAGTACCAGGTGGGGGGACGGGGGCTACAATGAGCAGTTCTTC
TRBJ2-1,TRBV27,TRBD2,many,CASSHNRLAENNEQFF,TGTGCCAGCAGTCACAACAGACTAGCGGAAAACAATGAGCAGTTCTTC
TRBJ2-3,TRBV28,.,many,CASSDSGSSTDTQYF,TGTGCCAGCAGTGACAGCGGGTCTAGCACAGATACGCAGTATTTT
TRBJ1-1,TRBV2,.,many,CASSDPGDRTEAFF,TGTGCCAGCAGTGATCCAGGAGATAGGACTGAAGCTTTCTTT
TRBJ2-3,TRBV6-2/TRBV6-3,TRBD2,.,CASGRAGALFNTDTQYF,TGTGCCAGCGGCCGAGCGGGAGCATTATTTAACACAGATACGCAGTATTTT
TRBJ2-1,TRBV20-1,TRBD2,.,CSAGGSSCNEQFF,TGCAGTGCTGGCGGGAGCTCCTGCAATGAGCAGTTCTTC
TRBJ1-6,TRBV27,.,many,CASSRLGRSHSPLHF,TGTGCCAGCAGTCGACTCGGGAGGTCGCATTCACCCCTCCACTTT